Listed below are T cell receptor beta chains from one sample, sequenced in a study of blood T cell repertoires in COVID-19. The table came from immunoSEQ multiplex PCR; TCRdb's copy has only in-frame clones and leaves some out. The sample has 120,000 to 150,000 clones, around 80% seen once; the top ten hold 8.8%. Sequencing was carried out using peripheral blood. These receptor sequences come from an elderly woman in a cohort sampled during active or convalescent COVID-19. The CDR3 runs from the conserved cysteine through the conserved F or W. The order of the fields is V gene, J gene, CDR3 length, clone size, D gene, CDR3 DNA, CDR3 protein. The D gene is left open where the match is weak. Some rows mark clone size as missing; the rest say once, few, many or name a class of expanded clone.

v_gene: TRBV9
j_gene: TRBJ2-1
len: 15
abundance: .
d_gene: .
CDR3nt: TGTGCCAGCAGCGTAAGTCAGGGTGGGGTCAATGAGCAGTTCTTC
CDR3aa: CASSVSQGGVNEQFF

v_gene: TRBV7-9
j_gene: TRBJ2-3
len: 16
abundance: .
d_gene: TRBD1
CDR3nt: TGTGCCAGCAGCTTACAAGGACAGGGGGGCACAGATACGCAGTATTTT
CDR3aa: CASSLQGQGGTDTQYF

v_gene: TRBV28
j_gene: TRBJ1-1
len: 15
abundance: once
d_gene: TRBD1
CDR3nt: TGTGCCAGCAGTCCACGGACAGGGGCGAACACTGAAGCTTTCTTT
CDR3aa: CASSPRTGANTEAFF

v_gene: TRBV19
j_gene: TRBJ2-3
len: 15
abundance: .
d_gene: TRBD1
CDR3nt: TGTGCCAGTAGTATACCGGGGACAGGGGAGGATACGCAGTATTTT
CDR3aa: CASSIPGTGEDTQYF

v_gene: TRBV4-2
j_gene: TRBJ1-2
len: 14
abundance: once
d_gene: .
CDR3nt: TGTGCCAGCAGCCAAGATCGGTTCGTCGGTGGCTACACCTTC
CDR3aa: CASSQDRFVGGYTF

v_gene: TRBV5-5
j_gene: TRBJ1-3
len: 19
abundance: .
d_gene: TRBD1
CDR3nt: TGTGCCAGCAGCTTAGAAACCGGGACAGCTTCTTACTCTGGAAACACCATATATTTT
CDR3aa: CASSLETGTASYSGNTIYF

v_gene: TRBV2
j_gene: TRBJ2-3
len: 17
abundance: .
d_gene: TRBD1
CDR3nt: TGTGCCAGCAGTGAACCCACCGGGACAGGGTCCACAGATACGCAGTATTTT
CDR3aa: CASSEPTGTGSTDTQYF

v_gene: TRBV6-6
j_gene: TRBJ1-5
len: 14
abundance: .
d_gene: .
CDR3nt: TGTGCCAGCAGCCGTACAGTTAGCAATCAGCCCCAGCATTTT
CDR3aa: CASSRTVSNQPQHF

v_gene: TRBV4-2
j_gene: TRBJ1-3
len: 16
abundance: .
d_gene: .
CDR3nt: TGTGCCAGCAGCCAAGGTTCCGGCCCGTCAGGGGACACCATATATTTT
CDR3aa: CASSQGSGPSGDTIYF

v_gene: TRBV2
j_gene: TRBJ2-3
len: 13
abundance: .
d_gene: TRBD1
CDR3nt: TGTGCCAGCAGGTACAGGGGTACAGATACGCAGTATTTT
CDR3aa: CASRYRGTDTQYF

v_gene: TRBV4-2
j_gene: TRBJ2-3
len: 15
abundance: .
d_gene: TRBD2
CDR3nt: TGTGCCAGCAGGCTAGCGGGGGGGCGTAGCGATACGCAGTATTTT
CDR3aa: CASRLAGGRSDTQYF

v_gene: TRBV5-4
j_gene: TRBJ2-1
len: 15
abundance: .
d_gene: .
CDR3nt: TGTGCCAGCAGCTTGACGCTAGCCAGACCTGAGGAGCAGTTCTTC
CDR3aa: CASSLTLARPEEQFF

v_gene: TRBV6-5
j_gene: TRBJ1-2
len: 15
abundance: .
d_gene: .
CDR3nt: TGTGCCAGCAGTAAGACAGCGCTTTCTAACTATGGCTACACCTTC
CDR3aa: CASSKTALSNYGYTF

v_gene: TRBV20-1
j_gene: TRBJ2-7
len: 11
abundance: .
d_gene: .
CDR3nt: TGCAGTGCTAGTGTCAGTAACGAGCAGTACTTC
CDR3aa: CSASVSNEQYF

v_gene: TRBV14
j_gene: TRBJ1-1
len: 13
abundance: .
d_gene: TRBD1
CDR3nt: TGTGCCAGCAGCAGGGGGCGAGGCACTGAAGCTTTCTTT
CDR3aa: CASSRGRGTEAFF

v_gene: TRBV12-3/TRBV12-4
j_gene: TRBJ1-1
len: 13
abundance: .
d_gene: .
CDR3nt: TGTGCCAGCAGTTTAGGTGGGGAGATAGAAGCTTTCTTT
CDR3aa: CASSLGGEIEAFF

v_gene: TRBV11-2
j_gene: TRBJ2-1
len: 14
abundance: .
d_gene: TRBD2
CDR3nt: TGTGCCAGCAGGTCCGGGACTAGCGGGGGAGAGCAGTTCTTC
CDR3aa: CASRSGTSGGEQFF

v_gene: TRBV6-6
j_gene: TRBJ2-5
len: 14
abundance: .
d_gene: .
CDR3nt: TGTGCCAGCAGTTTCAGGACAGCTCAAAAGACCCAGTACTTC
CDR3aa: CASSFRTAQKTQYF

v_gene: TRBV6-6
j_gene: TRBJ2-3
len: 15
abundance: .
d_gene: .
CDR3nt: TGTGCCAGCAGTTACAGGAGCAGTTACACAGATACGCAGTATTTT
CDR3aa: CASSYRSSYTDTQYF

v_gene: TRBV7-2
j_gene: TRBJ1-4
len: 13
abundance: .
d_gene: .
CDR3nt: TGTGCCAGCAGCTTACGGGGAAGCGAAAAACTGTTTTTT
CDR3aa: CASSLRGSEKLFF

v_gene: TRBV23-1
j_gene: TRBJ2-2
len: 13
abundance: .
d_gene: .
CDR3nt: TGCGCCAGCAGTCAATTTCGGACAGGGGAGCTGTTTTTT
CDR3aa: CASSQFRTGELFF

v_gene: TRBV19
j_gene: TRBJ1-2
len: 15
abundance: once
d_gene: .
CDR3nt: TGTGCCAGTAGTCATCAGGCAGCTTCTAACTATGGCTACACCTTC
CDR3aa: CASSHQAASNYGYTF

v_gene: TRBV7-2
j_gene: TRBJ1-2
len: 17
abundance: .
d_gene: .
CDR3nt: TGTGCCAGCAGCTCCGGGTGGGCGGCCGTAGGGGCTTCTGGCTACACCTTC
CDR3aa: CASSSGWAAVGASGYTF

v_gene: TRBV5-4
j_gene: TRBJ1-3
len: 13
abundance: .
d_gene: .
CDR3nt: TGTGCCAGCAGCTTCAACAGGGGAAACACCATATATTTT
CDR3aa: CASSFNRGNTIYF

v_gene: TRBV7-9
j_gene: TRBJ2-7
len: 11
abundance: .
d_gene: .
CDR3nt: TGTGCCAGCACAACAGGGTACCAGCAGTACTTC
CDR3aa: CASTTGYQQYF

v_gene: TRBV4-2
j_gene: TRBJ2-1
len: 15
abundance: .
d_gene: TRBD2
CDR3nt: TGTGCCAGCAGCCCTCTAGCGGGGGGCAAGTATGAGCAGTTCTTC
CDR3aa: CASSPLAGGKYEQFF

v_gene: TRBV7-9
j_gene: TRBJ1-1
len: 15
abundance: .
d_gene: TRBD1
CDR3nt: TGTGCCAGCAGCTTAGGTGACAGGGGGCGGACTGAAGCTTTCTTT
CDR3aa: CASSLGDRGRTEAFF

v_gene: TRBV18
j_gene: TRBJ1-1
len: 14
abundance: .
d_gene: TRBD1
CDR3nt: TGTGCCAGCTCACCTGGGACAGGGCGCGCTGAAGCTTTCTTT
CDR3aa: CASSPGTGRAEAFF

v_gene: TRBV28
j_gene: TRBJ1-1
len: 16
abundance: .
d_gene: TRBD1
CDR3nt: TGTGCCAGCAGCGTGGGACAGGGAGGAGGGAACACTGAAGCTTTCTTT
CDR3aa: CASSVGQGGGNTEAFF

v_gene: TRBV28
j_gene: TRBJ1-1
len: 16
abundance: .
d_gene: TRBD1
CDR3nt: TGTGCCAGCAGTAGGGGGACAGGGGGGTTGTACACTGAAGCTTTCTTT
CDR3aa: CASSRGTGGLYTEAFF

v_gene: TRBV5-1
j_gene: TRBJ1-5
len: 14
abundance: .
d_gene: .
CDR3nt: TGCGCCAGCAGCTTGGGGACAGGCAATCAGCCCCAGCATTTT
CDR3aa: CASSLGTGNQPQHF

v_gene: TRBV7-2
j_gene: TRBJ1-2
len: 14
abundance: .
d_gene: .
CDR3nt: TGTGCCAGCAGCTTAGGCGTGGGGCACTATGGCTACACCTTC
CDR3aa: CASSLGVGHYGYTF

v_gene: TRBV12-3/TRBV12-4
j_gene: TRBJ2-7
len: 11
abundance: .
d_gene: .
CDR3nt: TGTGCCAGCTCGGTTCTTGACGAGCAGTACTTC
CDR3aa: CASSVLDEQYF

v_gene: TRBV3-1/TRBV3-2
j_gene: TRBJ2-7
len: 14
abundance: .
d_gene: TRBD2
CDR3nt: TGTGCCAGCAGCCCTTCTAGCGGAGGCTACGAGCAGTACTTC
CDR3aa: CASSPSSGGYEQYF

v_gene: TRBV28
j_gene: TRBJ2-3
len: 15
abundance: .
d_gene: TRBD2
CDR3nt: TGTGCCAGCAAAAGGACTAGCGCGAGCACAGATACGCAGTATTTT
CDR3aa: CASKRTSASTDTQYF

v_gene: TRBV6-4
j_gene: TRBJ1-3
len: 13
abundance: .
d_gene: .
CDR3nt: TGTGCCAGTAACAGGCACTCTGGAAACACCATATATTTT
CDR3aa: CASNRHSGNTIYF

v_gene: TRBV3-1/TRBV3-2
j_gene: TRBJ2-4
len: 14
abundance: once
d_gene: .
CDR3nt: TGTGCCAGCAGCCAAAGGACAGGGAGGGACATTCAGTACTTC
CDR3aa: CASSQRTGRDIQYF